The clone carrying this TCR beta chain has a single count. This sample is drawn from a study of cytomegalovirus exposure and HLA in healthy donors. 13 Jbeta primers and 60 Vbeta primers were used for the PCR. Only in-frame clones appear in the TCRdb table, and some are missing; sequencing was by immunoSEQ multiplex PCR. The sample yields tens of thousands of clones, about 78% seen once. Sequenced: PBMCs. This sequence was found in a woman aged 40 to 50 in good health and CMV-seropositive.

CDR3 sequence reads: CASSWTEANYGYTF. CDR3 DNA sequence: TGCGCCAGCAGCTGGACTGAAGCTAACTATGGCTACACCTTC. V usage is TRBV5-1 and J usage is TRBJ1-2; D gene ambiguous. Germline assignment: CDR1 SGHRS and CDR2 YFSETQ. The germline V and J ends were trimmed by 3 bases and 0 bases, with 9 bases remaining between them. The CDR3 runs 14 residues.